Below are 26 T cell receptor beta chains sequenced from a single sample in a study of T cells in Graves' hyperthyroidism and ophthalmopathy. Authors of the study amplified TCR beta CDR3 regions from RNA transcripts. Using the HTBI primer set, a first-round RT-PCR was run on the TCR CDR3. TCRdb processed the multiplex PCR reads anew with MiXCR; each CDR3 protein has one entry. The profile shows around 400,000 distinct CDR3 sequences, roughly 25% of them singletons. The material sequenced was blood. These TCRs come from a man aged 45-65 years with Graves' hyperthyroidism.

The CDR3 region has the DNA TGTGCCAGCAGCTCAAGGGGACGACCCCGAGGTACGCAGTATTTT. Protein sequence: CASSSRGRPRGTQYF. This chain connects TRBV7-2 to TRBJ2-3, with D perhaps TRBD1 or TRBD2 (5 bases each). Germline CDR1 reads SGHTA; CDR2 reads FQGNSA. Deletions cut 4 bases from V and 8 bases from J, with 19 bases between. The CDR3 sequence is 15 residues long. Complete variable domain (other parts from reference TRBV7-2 and TRBJ2-3): GAGVSQSPSNKVTEKGKDVELRCDPISGHTALYWYRQSLGQGLEFLIYFQGNSAPDKSGLPSDRFSAERTGGSVSTLTIQRTQQEDSAVYLCASSSRGRPRGTQYFGPGTRLTVL.

The chain recombines TRBV7-3 with TRBJ2-2; D tentatively reads TRBD1 or TRBD2 (5 bases each). CDR1 and CDR2 from the germline V gene are SGHTA and FQGTGA. V was cut by 2 bases and J by 1 base, with 11 bases left in between. The CDR3 consists of 16 residues. The CDR3 DNA reads TGTGCCAGCAGCTTATTGGGACGGAGGAACACCGGGGAGCTGTTTTTT. Translating gives CASSLLGRRNTGELFF.

This clonotype has at least ten counts. The genes are TRBV2 and TRBJ1-1, with D unclear. Germline CDR1 and CDR2: SNHLY and FYNNEI. The CDR3 covers 14 residues. With 6 bases removed from V and 1 base from J, the gap between germline ends came to 12 bases. CDR3 DNA: TGTGCCAGCAGGCATGGGAGATCGAACACTGAAGCTTTCTTT. Protein: CASRHGRSNTEAFF. The full variable domain, in which reference TRBV2 and TRBJ1-1 provide the parts outside the CDR3, is EPEVTQTPSHQVTQMGQEVILRCVPISNHLYFYWYRQILGQKVEFLVSFYNNEISEKSEIFDDQFSVERPDGSNFTLKIRSTKLEDSAMYFCASRHGRSNTEAFFGQGTRLTVV.

In its sample, this clonotype was seen many times. This rearrangement joins TRBV28 to TRBJ1-1; 9 positions agree with TRBD1. This CDR3 has 14 amino acids. In germline, CDR1 is MDHEN, CDR2 SYDVKM. The V and J ends lost 2 bases and 7 bases, in that order; junction bases with no gene match: 5. CDR3 nucleotide sequence: TGTGCCAGCAGTTTACAGACAGGGGGAAGTGAAGCTTTCTTT. Its translation is CASSLQTGGSEAFF.

This clonotype was counted ten times or more. The J gene is TRBJ2-7, the V gene TRBV12-3 or TRBV12-4; D is possibly TRBD1 (6 bases). With 5 bases removed from V and 2 bases from J, the gap between germline ends came to 10 bases. CDR3 size: 13 residues. The CDR3 spells CASSAGQTYEQYF. In nucleotides, the CDR3 is TGTGCCAGCAGTGCCGGACAGACCTACGAGCAGTACTTC.

The chain recombines TRBV7-2 with TRBJ2-2, with D unclear. V gave up 8 bases and J gave up 6 bases, with 16 bases separating them. In germline, CDR1 is SGHTA, CDR2 FQGNSA. The CDR3 totals 14 residues. CDR3 amino acids: CASLSAAFAGELFF. The CDR3 region has the DNA TGTGCCAGCCTCTCCGCAGCCTTTGCCGGGGAGCTGTTTTTT.

This clonotype was seen only a few times. This chain links TRBV2 with TRBJ2-5; 10 bases align to TRBD2. Germline V gene lookup returns CDR1 SNHLY and CDR2 FYNNEI. The junction had 7 bases not matched to a gene; V was cut back by 4 bases and J by 5 bases. This CDR3 contains 15 residues. Here the CDR3 reads CASSVSGRAGETQYF. In DNA form, the CDR3 reads TGTGCCAGCAGTGTAAGCGGGAGGGCCGGGGAGACCCAGTACTTC.

This clonotype was observed at least ten times. This chain uses TRBV12-5 with TRBJ1-1, with D uncertain. The CDR3 totals 14 residues. Trimming shortened V by 6 bases and J by 0 bases, and 11 bases separated the two germline ends. The germline CDR1 and CDR2 sequences are LGHNT and FRNRAP. The CDR3 DNA reads as TGTGCTAGTGGACCCGACGGCATGAACACTGAAGCTTTCTTT. Amino acids: CASGPDGMNTEAFF.

As regards this clonotype: The CDR3 end shows no conserved phenylalanine or tryptophan, and so a read error is likely. The chain couples TRBV19 to TRBJ1-2; D uncertain. CDR1 is LNHDA and CDR2 is SQIVND in the germline V gene (reference sequence). V was shortened by 5 bases and J by 2 bases, with 12 bases between the two germline ends. The CDR3 runs to 14 residues. CDR3 DNA sequence: TGTGCCAGTAGTTACACCAGTACCAACTATGGCTACACCCTC. Protein product: CASSYTSTNYGYTL.

The chain has TRBV10-3 and TRBJ2-1; D might be TRBD2 (6 bases). V was clipped by 0 bases and J by 1 base, with 19 bases between them. This CDR3 contains 19 residues. Germline V gene sequence: CDR1 ENHRY, CDR2 SYGVKD. The CDR3 here is CAISESTVRAGFSYNEQFF. The DNA for the CDR3 is TGTGCCATCAGTGAGTCGACCGTTAGGGCGGGATTTTCCTACAATGAGCAGTTCTTC.

This clonotype appeared many times. The rearrangement joins TRBV24-1 to TRBJ2-3; D unresolved. Trimming shortened V by 2 bases and J by 3 bases, and 11 bases separated the two germline ends. Germline V lookup: CDR1 KGHDR, CDR2 SFDVKD. This CDR3 spans 15 amino acids. The CDR3, as DNA: TGTGCCACCAGTGATTCCGCCCTCGCTACAGATACGCAGTATTTT. Translation gives CATSDSALATDTQYF.

This clonotype has just a few counts. The genes are TRBV5-8 and TRBJ2-1, with D tentatively TRBD1 (6 bases). CDR3 size: 14 residues. Trimming left V 4 bases short and J 2 bases short, with 10 bases between. Germline values: CDR1 SGHTS, CDR2 YDEGEE. In DNA form, the CDR3 reads TGTGCCAGCAGCCAACAGGGCCCCTACAATGAGCAGTTCTTC. Protein: CASSQQGPYNEQFF.

There are many counts of this clonotype. The chain recombines TRBV11-2 with TRBJ2-5; 7 bases match TRBD1. The CDR3 contains 16 residues. Germline V gene lookup returns CDR1 SGHAT and CDR2 FQNNGV. Trimming took 1 base from V and 0 from J; bases not matched to a gene: 5. CDR3 loop: CASSLVGQLNQETQYF. DNA of the CDR3: TGTGCCAGCAGCTTAGTGGGACAGCTAAACCAAGAGACCCAGTACTTC.

The V and J genes are TRBV29-1 and TRBJ2-7, with 10 bases that match TRBD1. This CDR3 is 13 amino acids long. The germline V gene encodes CDR1 SQVTM and CDR2 ANQGSEA. The J segment lost 7 bases and the V segment lost 4 bases, leaving 7 bases of the junction unmatched. CDR3 nucleotides: TGCAGCGTTGCAATGACAGGGGGCGATGAGCAGTACTTC. It codes for CSVAMTGGDEQYF.

This clonotype has at least ten counts. The V and J genes are TRBV7-3 and TRBJ1-3; no firm D call. There are 15 residues in the CDR3. Germline V gene lookup returns CDR1 SGHTA and CDR2 FQGTGA. V was pared by 2 bases and J by 3 bases, with 11 bases between. The CDR3 here is CASSLSGGFGNTIYF. DNA for the CDR3: TGTGCCAGCAGCTTATCCGGTGGCTTTGGAAACACCATATATTTT.

V usage is TRBV5-1 and J usage is TRBJ2-7; 7 bases are shared with TRBD2. The junction had 12 bases not matched to a gene; V was cut back by 6 bases and J by 0 bases. Germline-derived CDR1 and CDR2 are SGHRS and YFSETQ. The CDR3 consists of 16 residues. For the CDR3, the DNA is TGCGCCAGCACCCATGGGAGCGGCGGGAGCTCCTACGAGCAGTACTTC. It encodes CASTHGSGGSSYEQYF.

The chain has TRBV20-1 and TRBJ2-7; a possible D gene is TRBD2 (6 bases). Germline CDR1 DFQATT, CDR2 SNEGSKA (reference sequence). V was trimmed by 6 bases and J by 3 bases, leaving 15 bases between them. The CDR3 extends over 13 amino acids. CDR3 sequence (DNA): TGCAGTGCAGAAAGGGACTTATTCTACGAGCAGTACTTC. It translates to CSAERDLFYEQYF.

This clonotype has only a few counts. The rearrangement uses TRBV29-1 and TRBJ2-2; 8 bases are shared with TRBD2. The germline V gene encodes CDR1 SQVTM and CDR2 ANQGSEA. V was pared by 6 bases and J by 5 bases, with 2 bases of the junction left unmatched. The CDR3 is 12 residues long. The CDR3 region is CSVTSATGELFF. The CDR3, as DNA: TGCAGCGTGACTAGCGCGACCGGGGAGCTGTTTTTT.

Details on this clonotype: An end of the junction differs from the germline gene, which may be a read error. The gene calls are TRBV3-1 and TRBJ2-5; maybe TRBD1 (5 bases). CDR1 is LGHDT, CDR2 YNNKEL, per germline (reference sequence). The CDR3 consists of 19 residues. The CDR3 sequence is CASSQPRGTRQTSQETRYF. The CDR3 bases are TGTGCCAGCAGCCAACCCCGAGGAACCCGACAGACGTCTCAAGAGACCCGGTACTTC.

This chain links TRBV28 with TRBJ2-5; a weak D match, TRBD2 (5 bases). The CDR3 is 16 residues long. V lost 6 bases to trimming and J lost 5 bases, with 22 bases between them. CDR1 is MDHEN and CDR2 is SYDVKM in the germline V gene. DNA for the CDR3: TGTGCCAGCAGCCCTCTGCCGGGGAAGATGAAGGAGACCCAGTACTTC. As protein: CASSPLPGKMKETQYF. Together with reference TRBV28 and TRBJ2-5, the CDR3 gives the full variable domain: DVKVTQSSRYLVKRTGEKVFLECVQDMDHENMFWYRQDPGLGLRLIYFSYDVKMKEKGDIPEGYSVSREKKERFSLILESASTNQTSMYLCASSPLPGKMKETQYFGPGTRLLVL.

This clonotype was seen only once. This clone may be a read error of a much larger clone one base away. The chain combines TRBV11-3 with TRBJ2-7; D perhaps matches TRBD2 (6 bases). The germline V and J ends were trimmed by 5 bases and 0 bases, with 14 bases remaining between them. Germline V gene data show CDR1 as SGHNT and CDR2 as YENEEA. CDR3 size: 15 residues. CDR3 protein: CASSPDGGLSYEQYF. The CDR3 DNA reads TGTGCCAGCAGCCCCGACGGGGGACTCTCCTACGAGCAGTACTTC. Full variable domain (remainder filled in from reference TRBV11-3 and TRBJ2-7): EAGVVQSPRYKIIEKKQPVAFWCNPISGHNTLYWYLQNLGQGPELLIRYENEEAVDDSQLPKDRFSAERLKGVDSTLKIQPAELGDSAVYLCASSPDGGLSYEQYFGPGTRLTVT.

The chain uses TRBV5-6 and TRBJ2-2; D perhaps matches TRBD2 (5 bases). Per germline, CDR1 SGHDT and CDR2 YYEEEE. V lost 2 bases to trimming and J lost 0 bases, with 8 bases between them. This CDR3 contains 15 residues. CDR3 sequence reads: CASSFEGANTGELFF. CDR3 sequence (DNA): TGTGCCAGCAGCTTCGAGGGCGCGAACACCGGGGAGCTGTTTTTT. Variable domain in full (rest from reference TRBV5-6 and TRBJ2-2): DAGVTQSPTHLIKTRGQQVTLRCSPKSGHDTVSWYQQALGQGPQFIFQYYEEEERQRGNFPDRFSGHQFPNYSSELNVNALLLGDSALYLCASSFEGANTGELFFGEGSRLTVL.

The CDR3: CASSQGSSGSPDEQFF. In nucleotides, the CDR3 is TGTGCCAGCAGCCAAGGTAGTAGCGGGAGTCCCGATGAGCAGTTCTTC. V gene TRBV3-1 combines with J gene TRBJ2-1; 9 nucleotides line up with TRBD2. CDR3 length equals 16 residues. V lost 1 base and J lost 8; bases outside the gene matches: 9. Germline CDR1 and CDR2: LGHDT and YNNKEL (reference sequence).

This clonotype was observed a few times. V gene TRBV7-9 combines with J gene TRBJ1-2, with 9 positions matching TRBD1. The germline V gene has CDR1 SEHNR and CDR2 FQNEAQ (reference sequence). The CDR3 length is 15 residues. The V gene end was trimmed by 5 bases and the J gene end by 3 bases; junction bases not matched to a gene: 7. The DNA for the CDR3 is TGTGCCAGCAGCCCCTGGGACAGGGAGTACTATGGCTACACCTTC. Amino acid sequence: CASSPWDREYYGYTF.

Note on this clonotype: A much larger clone differs by one base, so this may be a read error. CDR3 bases: TGTGCCACCTCAGAGGGGGCTATCGACCAGTACTTC. It specifies CATSEGAIDQYF. The chain couples TRBV28 to TRBJ2-7; 7 nucleotides align to TRBD1. V lost 10 bases and J lost 10; bases outside the gene matches: 13. CDR1 is MDHEN, CDR2 SYDVKM, per germline. CDR3 size: 12 residues.

This clonotype was seen repeatedly, ten times or more. V usage is TRBV12-3 or TRBV12-4 and J usage is TRBJ1-1; D call uncertain. The CDR3 consists of 12 residues. The V end lost 3 bases, the J end lost 6 bases, and 8 bases lay between the germline ends. The CDR3 reads CASSLVRAEAFF. CDR3 sequence (DNA): TGTGCCAGCAGTTTGGTTCGGGCTGAAGCTTTCTTT.